This entry is about one TCR beta chain. This specimen belongs to a study of control samples from healthy donors and cancer patients. The V gene end was trimmed by 6 bases and the J gene end by 4 bases; junction bases not matched to a gene: 4. This CDR3 is built from 13 residues. Germline values: CDR1 LGHDT, CDR2 YNNKEL (reference sequence). The assay was immunoSEQ multiplex PCR, and TCRdb's table has in-frame clones only and misses some. Of about 94,000 clones listed, over 75% were seen once; the top ten hold about 4%. The V and J genes are TRBV3-1 (or the pseudogene TRBV3-2) and TRBJ1-1, with 8 bases aligning to TRBD1. The sequencing input was blood. This TCR derives from a woman aged 18-35 years in good health. The CDR3 DNA follows: TGTGCCAGCAGACCAGGGGGCGGCACTGAAGCTTTCTTT. It specifies CASRPGGGTEAFF.